The sequence of this TCR beta chain was determined in a study of PD-1 blockade in classical Hodgkin lymphoma. Points from the study as a whole: Reported baseline diversity: healthy donors highest, relapsed/refractory patients lowest. Underlying causes for the observed repertoire differences were not defined, possibly disease activity or prior therapy.

The CDR3 covers 16 residues. Germline V gene data show CDR1 as SGHVS and CDR2 as FNYEAQ. V lost 1 base and J 7 bases, leaving 16 bases between the germline ends. The time point: newly diagnosed, previously untreated cHL patient sample. Investigators turned to newly diagnosed, untreated classical Hodgkin lymphoma PBMCs for comparison. Concerning this clone: What it recognizes is unknown.

Clones were read by immunoSEQ multiplex PCR, and TCRdb kept only the in-frame ones, dropping some. The sample yields roughly 34,000 clones, 85% to 95% seen once. The J gene is TRBJ2-2, the V gene TRBV7-6; perhaps D is TRBD1 or TRBD2 (5 bases each). This receptor was taken from a human donor with classical Hodgkin lymphoma. Sequenced sample: peripheral blood mononuclear cells (PBMCs). CDR3 DNA: TGTGCCAGCAGCTTAGTAGGAGGACACGGCAGCGGGGAGCTGTTTTTT. Protein sequence: CASSLVGGHGSGELFF. The variable domain in full, completed from reference TRBV7-6 and TRBJ2-2, reads GAGVSQSPRYKVTKRGQDVALRCDPISGHVSLYWYRQALGQGPEFLTYFNYEAQQDKSGLPNDRFSAERPEGSISTLTIQRTEQRDSAMYRCASSLVGGHGSGELFFGEGSRLTVL.